Following are 15 T cell receptor beta chains from one sample sequenced in a study of blood T cell repertoires in COVID-19. Some clones are missing from TCRdb's copy, which holds only in-frame ones; the method was immunoSEQ multiplex PCR. Among 150,000 or so clones listed, nearly 80% were seen once. The sequencing sample was made of PBMCs or T cells enriched from blood (not recorded which). Receptor source: a woman aged 45-65 years who had recovered from COVID-19.

This rearrangement joins TRBV6-5 to TRBJ1-4; D is uncertain. V was clipped by 5 bases and J by 8 bases, with 15 bases between them. The CDR3 consists of 14 residues. Per germline, CDR1 MNHEY and CDR2 SVGAGI. CDR3 nucleotide sequence: TGTGCCAGCAGTCCGGCCGGCGTGGGCGAAAAACTGTTTTTT. Protein sequence: CASSPAGVGEKLFF.

The chain has TRBV4-1 and TRBJ1-2; D is unclear. Looked up from germline, CDR1 is MGHRA and CDR2 is YSYEKL. V gave up 3 bases and J gave up 2 bases, with 13 bases separating them. The CDR3 sequence is 15 residues long. CDR3 loop: CASSQSTAQNYGYTF. Written as DNA, the CDR3 is TGCGCCAGCAGCCAGAGCACAGCTCAAAACTATGGCTACACCTTC.

The rearrangement links TRBV7-6 to TRBJ1-2, with D unclear. V was shortened by 5 bases and J by 8 bases, with 12 bases between the two germline ends. The germline V gene encodes CDR1 SGHVS and CDR2 FNYEAQ. The CDR3 extends over 12 amino acids. CDR3 sequence reads: CASSPAGSGYTF. In DNA form, the CDR3 reads TGTGCCAGCAGCCCCGCTGGGAGCGGCTACACCTTC. The full variable domain, completed using reference TRBV7-6 and TRBJ1-2, is GAGVSQSPRYKVTKRGQDVALRCDPISGHVSLYWYRQALGQGPEFLTYFNYEAQQDKSGLPNDRFSAERPEGSISTLTIQRTEQRDSAMYRCASSPAGSGYTFGSGTRLTVV.

The rearrangement joins TRBV19 to TRBJ1-1; TRBD1 is a possible D gene (6 bases). This CDR3 has 16 amino acids. The ends were cut back, 3 bases at V and 1 base at J, with 15 bases in the middle. Looked up from germline, CDR1 is LNHDA and CDR2 is SQIVND (reference sequence). CDR3 DNA: TGTGCCAGTAGTATCAAGGGGGTTTCTAGGAACACTGAAGCTTTCTTT. Translating gives CASSIKGVSRNTEAFF.

The CDR3 bases are TGTGCCAGCAGCTTGCAGTGGTCTAGCCGCACAGATACGCAGTATTTT. Its translation is CASSLQWSSRTDTQYF. V gene TRBV5-6 combines with J gene TRBJ2-3; D perhaps matches TRBD2 (5 bases). The germline gives CDR1 SGHDT, CDR2 YYEEEE. Trimming took off 1 base at V and 1 base at J, with 13 bases between the two ends. This CDR3 is built from 16 residues.

This chain links TRBV19 with TRBJ1-5, with a tentative D call TRBD1 (5 bases). Trimming took off 5 bases at V and 9 bases at J, with 17 bases between the two ends. CDR1 and CDR2 (germline): LNHDA, SQIVND (reference sequence). The CDR3 sequence is 14 residues long. The CDR3 nucleotides are TGTGCCAGTAGTCTCTCGGGACTACCTTGGCCCCAGCATTTT. It yields the protein CASSLSGLPWPQHF. Together with reference TRBV19 and TRBJ1-5, the CDR3 gives the full variable domain: DGGITQSPKYLFRKEGQNVTLSCEQNLNHDAMYWYRQDPGQGLRLIYYSQIVNDFQKGDIAEGYSVSREKKESFPLTVTSAQKNPTAFYLCASSLSGLPWPQHFGDGTRLSIL.

The chain is built from TRBV3-1 (or the pseudogene TRBV3-2) and TRBJ1-1; maybe TRBD1 (5 bases). Germline CDR1 is LGHDT and CDR2 is YNNKEL (reference sequence). The CDR3 sequence is 15 residues long. V lost 3 bases, J lost 1 base, and 12 bases lay in between. The CDR3 reads CASSQVGHANTEAFF. The CDR3 DNA sequence: TGTGCCAGCAGCCAGGTAGGACACGCGAACACTGAAGCTTTCTTT.

V is TRBV5-1 and J is TRBJ2-7, with D possibly TRBD2 on 6 matching bases. Germline CDR1 SGHRS, CDR2 YFSETQ. The V gene lost 4 bases and the J gene lost 9 bases, with 23 bases spanning the gap. The CDR3 sequence is 15 residues long. CDR3 in amino acids: CASSTGVADILRQYF. CDR3 coding DNA: TGCGCCAGCAGCACCGGGGTAGCGGACATCCTAAGGCAGTACTTC. The entire variable domain, with the rest obtained from reference TRBV5-1 and TRBJ2-7, is as follows: KAGVTQTPRYLIKTRGQQVTLSCSPISGHRSVSWYQQTPGQGLQFLFEYFSETQRNKGNFPGRFSGRQFSNSRSEMNVSTLELGDSALYLCASSTGVADILRQYFGPGTRLTVT.

The V call is TRBV6-5, the J call TRBJ2-1; 10 bases agree with TRBD2. This CDR3 spans 15 amino acids. V was pared by 5 bases and J by 1 base, with 2 bases of the junction left unmatched. Looked up from germline, CDR1 is MNHEY and CDR2 is SVGAGI. This chain's CDR3 is CASSLAGVSYNEQFF. Here the CDR3 DNA reads TGTGCCAGCAGTCTAGCGGGAGTTTCCTACAATGAGCAGTTCTTC.

The CDR3 here is CASSPPGTAKNRPSNTEAFF. The CDR3 nucleotides read TGCGCCAGCAGCCCACCCGGGACAGCAAAAAACCGACCCTCGAACACTGAAGCTTTCTTT. This chain uses TRBV5-1 with TRBJ1-1; TRBD1 agrees at 7 bases. The CDR3 is 20 residues long. Germline V gene sequence: CDR1 SGHRS, CDR2 YFSETQ. J was trimmed by 1 base and V by 4 bases; bases with no gene match: 22.

The chain has TRBV2 and TRBJ1-1; tentatively, D is TRBD1 (6 bases). Trimming removed 5 bases from V and 5 bases from J, with 12 bases in between. The CDR3 loop spans 13 amino acids. Germline CDR1 SNHLY, CDR2 FYNNEI. CDR3 sequence (DNA): TGTGCCAGCAGTTTAGACAGGTTGACTGAAGCTTTCTTT. Protein product: CASSLDRLTEAFF.

The V call is TRBV19, the J call TRBJ2-1; TRBD1 matches at 8 bases. CDR3 length equals 14 residues. V lost 2 bases, J lost 10 bases, and 7 bases stayed unmatched. Germline V gene data show CDR1 as LNHDA and CDR2 as SQIVND (reference sequence). The CDR3 loop reads CASSINQGAWEQFF. CDR3 bases: TGTGCCAGTAGTATAAATCAGGGGGCCTGGGAGCAGTTCTTC.

This sequence joins TRBV10-2 and TRBJ2-7, with 8 bases identical to TRBD2. Germline lookup yields CDR1 WSHSY and CDR2 SAAADI. V lost 8 bases to trimming and J lost 7 bases; unmatched junction nucleotides: 7. The CDR3 length is 12 residues. The CDR3 here is CASSAGGWEQYF. The CDR3 DNA follows: TGCGCCAGCTCGGCGGGGGGATGGGAGCAGTACTTC.

The chain combines TRBV2 with TRBJ1-3, with D unclear. Germline CDR1 SNHLY, CDR2 FYNNEI. Trimming cost V 3 bases and J 2 bases, with 14 bases left between them. This CDR3 comprises 16 residues. CDR3 in DNA: TGTGCCAGCAGTGAGATTTTCGGCCAGGCTGGAAACACCATATATTTT. It yields the protein CASSEIFGQAGNTIYF.

The rearrangement joins TRBV13 to TRBJ1-1; D is perhaps TRBD1 (6 bases). Germline values: CDR1 PRHDT, CDR2 FYEKMQ (reference sequence). V was cut by 5 bases and J by 13 bases, with 17 bases left in between. This CDR3 is built from 12 residues. CDR3 region: CASSEGRNRVFF. The CDR3, as DNA: TGTGCCAGCAGCGAAGGTCGCAACAGGGTTTTCTTT. Full variable domain (remainder filled in from reference TRBV13 and TRBJ1-1): AAGVIQSPRHLIKEKRETATLKCYPIPRHDTVYWYQQGPGQDPQFLISFYEKMQSDKGSIPDRFSAQQFSDYHSELNMSSLELGDSALYFCASSEGRNRVFFGQGTRLTVV.